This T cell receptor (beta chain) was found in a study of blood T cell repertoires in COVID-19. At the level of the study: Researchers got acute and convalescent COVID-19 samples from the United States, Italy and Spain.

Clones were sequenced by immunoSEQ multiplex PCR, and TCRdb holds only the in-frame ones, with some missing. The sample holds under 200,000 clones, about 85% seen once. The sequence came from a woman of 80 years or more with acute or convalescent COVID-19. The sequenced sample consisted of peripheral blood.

The CDR3 region is CASTLSGRLTGELFF. As DNA, the CDR3 is TGTGCCAGCACCCTCAGCGGGAGGCTTACCGGGGAGCTGTTTTTT. The rearrangement uses TRBV7-2 and TRBJ2-2; 9 positions agree with TRBD2. CDR3 size: 15 residues. Germline trimming cut 7 bases from V and 5 bases from J; bases unmatched to any gene: 8. CDR1 SGHTA and CDR2 FQGNSA come from the germline V gene.